Below are 14 T cell receptor beta chains sequenced from a single sample in a study of T-cell memory formation after mild COVID-19. MiXCR, run by TCRdb on the 5' RACE reads, gives a single entry per CDR3 protein. Of around 420,000 distinct CDR3 sequences listed, approximately 25% are singletons. The sequenced sample consisted of PBMCs or a T cell subset sorted from them (not recorded which). The receptors were sampled from an adult woman who had mild COVID-19 (a few samples of this study predate the infection). Cell type and time point are not known.

This clonotype was detected a few times. The rearrangement joins TRBV10-3 to TRBJ2-3; unclear D gene. CDR3 length: 13 amino acids. Germline-derived CDR1 and CDR2 are ENHRY and SYGVKD. The V and J ends lost 3 bases and 0 bases respectively, with 4 bases between them. The CDR3 sequence: CAISDASTDTQYF. CDR3 coding DNA: TGTGCCATCAGTGACGCTAGCACAGATACGCAGTATTTT.

J is TRBJ2-3 and V is TRBV6-1; tentatively, D is TRBD1 or TRBD2 (5 bases each). The V gene's germline CDR1 is MNHNS and CDR2 SASEGT. Between the trimmed V and J ends, which lost 0 bases and 4 bases, there was a span of 17 bases. The CDR3 has 17 amino acids. CDR3 sequence: CASSEAPSSGTSDTQYF. The DNA of the CDR3 is TGTGCCAGCAGTGAAGCCCCCTCGTCAGGGACCTCAGATACGCAGTATTTT.

The V call is TRBV3-1, the J call TRBJ1-1; D possibly corresponds to TRBD1 (6 bases). The CDR3 loop spans 15 amino acids. Germline CDR1 is LGHDT and CDR2 is YNNKEL (reference sequence). With 4 bases removed from V and 5 bases from J, the gap between germline ends came to 17 bases. This CDR3 is CASSRGQYLVTEAFF. The CDR3 DNA reads TGTGCCAGCAGCCGCGGACAGTACCTAGTGACTGAAGCTTTCTTT. The variable domain in full, with the rest retrieved from reference TRBV3-1 and TRBJ1-1, is DTAVSQTPKYLVTQMGNDKSIKCEQNLGHDTMYWYKQDSKKFLKIMFSYNNKELIINETVPNRFSPKSPDKAHLNLHINSLELGDSAVYFCASSRGQYLVTEAFFGQGTRLTVV.

This rearrangement joins TRBV30 to TRBJ2-7, with D possibly called TRBD1 or TRBD2 (5 bases each). Germline CDR1 reads GTSNPN; CDR2 reads SVGIG (reference sequence). This CDR3 spans 11 amino acids. CDR3 residues: CAEGTPYEQYF. CDR3 bases: TGTGCTGAGGGGACCCCCTACGAGCAGTACTTC.

The chain joins TRBV30 to TRBJ2-3; perhaps TRBD2 as D (6 bases). This CDR3 contains 13 residues. The germline V and J ends were trimmed by 0 bases and 3 bases, with 7 bases remaining between them. Germline CDR1 reads GTSNPN; CDR2 reads SVGIG (reference sequence). The CDR3 here is CAWSVRGTDTQYF. The DNA for the CDR3 is TGTGCCTGGAGTGTTCGGGGGACAGATACGCAGTATTTT. The entire variable domain, with the rest obtained from reference TRBV30 and TRBJ2-3, is as follows: SQTIHQWPATLVQPVGSPLSLECTVEGTSNPNLYWYRQAAGRGLQLLFYSVGIGQISSEVPQNLSASRPQDRQFILSSKKLLLSDSGFYLCAWSVRGTDTQYFGPGTRLTVL.

This clonotype appeared once. This chain connects TRBV2 to TRBJ2-5, with D hard to call. The CDR3 has 11 amino acids. The germline V gene encodes CDR1 SNHLY and CDR2 FYNNEI. V lost 6 bases to trimming and J lost 5 bases, with 7 bases between them. The CDR3 nucleotides read TGTGCCAGCAGGGTAACTGAGACCCAGTACTTC. It is translated as CASRVTETQYF.

The chain uses TRBV7-2 and TRBJ1-3; a weak D match, TRBD1 (5 bases). The V end was cut by 5 bases, the J end by 2 bases, with 13 bases between. The CDR3 runs to 15 residues. Germline V gives CDR1 SGHTA, CDR2 FQGNSA. DNA for the CDR3: TGTGCCAGCAGCCCCAGTTGGGGGACTGGAAACACCATATATTTT. Protein: CASSPSWGTGNTIYF.

The rearrangement links TRBV4-1 to TRBJ1-2, with 11 positions matching TRBD1. V lost 3 bases, J lost 3 bases, and 9 bases stayed unmatched. This CDR3 is built from 17 residues. In germline, CDR1 is MGHRA, CDR2 YSYEKL. In nucleotides, the CDR3 is TGCGCCAGCAGCCAGATCGGACAGGGGGCGATCTACTATGGCTACACCTTC. Its translation: CASSQIGQGAIYYGYTF.

The chain joins TRBV29-1 to TRBJ1-1; a possible D gene is TRBD1 (6 bases). CDR3 length: 12 residues. Deletions cut 7 bases from V and 4 bases from J, with 13 bases between. Germline V lookup: CDR1 SQVTM, CDR2 ANQGSEA. DNA for the CDR3: TGCAGCGCCGGGCAGGGGCGCACTGAAGCTTTCTTT. This encodes CSAGQGRTEAFF.

This clonotype was seen a few times. This chain uses TRBV28 with TRBJ1-2; D might be TRBD1 (6 bases). Trimming stripped 2 bases from V and 8 bases from J, with 12 bases between. Germline CDR1 is MDHEN and CDR2 is SYDVKM. This CDR3 region has 13 residues. CDR3 in amino acids: CASSLAGAWGYTF. CDR3 nucleotides: TGTGCCAGCAGTTTAGCAGGGGCTTGGGGCTACACCTTC.

The gene calls are TRBV7-6 and TRBJ2-2, with D possibly TRBD1 on 6 matching bases. This CDR3 comprises 16 residues. Trimming shortened V by 3 bases and J by 6 bases, and 17 bases separated the two germline ends. Germline V lookup: CDR1 SGHVS, CDR2 FNYEAQ. The CDR3 DNA reads TGTGCCAGCAGCTTTAGGGGGACCCCCGGTTCCGGGGAGCTGTTTTTT. It yields the protein CASSFRGTPGSGELFF.

This clonotype was observed a handful of times. The rearrangement uses TRBV20-1 and TRBJ2-7, with 7 bases that match TRBD2. Germline V gene data show CDR1 as DFQATT and CDR2 as SNEGSKA (reference sequence). Trimming cost V 0 bases and J 2 bases; bases outside gene matches: 7. The CDR3 is 15 amino acids. The CDR3 spells CSARDPAGVPYEQYF. The CDR3 nucleotides read TGCAGTGCTAGAGATCCGGCGGGAGTTCCCTACGAGCAGTACTTC.

The chain combines TRBV7-2 with TRBJ1-3; D is undetermined. The CDR3 has 18 residues. The germline CDR1 and CDR2 sequences are SGHTA and FQGNSA. Trimming pared 0 bases from V and 2 bases from J, leaving 17 bases between. Here the CDR3 reads CASSLAQVGSTTGNTIYF. The CDR3 DNA sequence: TGTGCCAGCAGCTTAGCCCAGGTCGGCAGTACGACTGGAAACACCATATATTTT.

The V and J genes are TRBV4-1 and TRBJ1-2; no clear D gene. This CDR3 contains 17 residues. Trimming cost V 0 bases and J 6 bases, with 20 bases left between them. Germline CDR1 reads MGHRA; CDR2 reads YSYEKL. CDR3 protein: CASSQDLRQFLLDGYTF. CDR3 DNA: TGCGCCAGCAGCCAAGATCTGAGACAATTCCTGCTCGATGGCTACACCTTC.